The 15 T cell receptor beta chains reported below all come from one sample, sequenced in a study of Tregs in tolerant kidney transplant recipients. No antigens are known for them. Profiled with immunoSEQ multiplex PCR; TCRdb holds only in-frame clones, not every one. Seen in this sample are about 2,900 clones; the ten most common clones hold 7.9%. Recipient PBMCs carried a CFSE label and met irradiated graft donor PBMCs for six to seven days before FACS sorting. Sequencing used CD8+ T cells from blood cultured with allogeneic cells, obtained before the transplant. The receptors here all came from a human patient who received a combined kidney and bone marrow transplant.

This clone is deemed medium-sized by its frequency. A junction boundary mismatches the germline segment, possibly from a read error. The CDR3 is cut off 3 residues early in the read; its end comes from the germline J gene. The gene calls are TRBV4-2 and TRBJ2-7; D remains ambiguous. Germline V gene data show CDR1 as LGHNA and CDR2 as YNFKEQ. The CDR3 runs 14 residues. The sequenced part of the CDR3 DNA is TGCGCCAGCAGCCAAGGGCTCTCTTCCTACGAG. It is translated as CASSQGLSSYE. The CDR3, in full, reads CASSQGLSSYEQYF.

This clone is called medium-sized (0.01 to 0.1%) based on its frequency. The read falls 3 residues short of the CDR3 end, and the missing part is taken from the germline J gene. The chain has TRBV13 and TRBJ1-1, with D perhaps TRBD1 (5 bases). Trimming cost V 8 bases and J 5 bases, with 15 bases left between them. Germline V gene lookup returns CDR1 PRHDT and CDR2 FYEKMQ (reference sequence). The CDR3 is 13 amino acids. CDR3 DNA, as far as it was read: TGTGCCAGCGGGGGGGGGAGAGGGACTGAA. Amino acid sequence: CASGGGRGTE. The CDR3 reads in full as CASGGGRGTEAFF. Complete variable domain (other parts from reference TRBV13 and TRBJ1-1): AAGVIQSPRHLIKEKRETATLKCYPIPRHDTVYWYQQGPGQDPQFLISFYEKMQSDKGSIPDRFSAQQFSDYHSELNMSSLELGDSALYFCASGGGRGTEAFFGQGTRLTVV.

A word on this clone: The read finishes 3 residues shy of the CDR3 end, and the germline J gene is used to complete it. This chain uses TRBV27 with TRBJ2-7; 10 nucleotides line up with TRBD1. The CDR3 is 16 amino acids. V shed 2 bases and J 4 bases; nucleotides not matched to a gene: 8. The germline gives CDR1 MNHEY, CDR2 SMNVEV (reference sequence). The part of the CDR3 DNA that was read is TGTGCCAGCAGTTTAAGAGCAGGGACAGGGGCATACGAG. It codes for CASSLRAGTGAYE. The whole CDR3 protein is CASSLRAGTGAYEQYF.

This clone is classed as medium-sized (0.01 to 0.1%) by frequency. This CDR3 is CSASGGDPEAFF. The CDR3 bases that were read are TGCAGTGCTAGCGGGGGGGATCCTGAA. The rearrangement joins TRBV20-1 to TRBJ1-1; possibly TRBD1 for D (5 bases). The DNA ends 3 residues before the CDR3 does, and the rest of the CDR3 is filled in from the germline J gene. The CDR3 is 12 residues long. Deletions cut 3 bases from V and 6 bases from J, with 11 bases between. In germline, CDR1 is DFQATT, CDR2 SNEGSKA (reference sequence).

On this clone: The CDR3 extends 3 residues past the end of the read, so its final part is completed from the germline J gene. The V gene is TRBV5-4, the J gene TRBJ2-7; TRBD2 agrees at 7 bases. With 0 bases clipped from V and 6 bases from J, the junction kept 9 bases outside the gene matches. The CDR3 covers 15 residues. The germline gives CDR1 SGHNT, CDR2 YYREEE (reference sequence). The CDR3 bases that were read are TGTGCCAGCAGCTTGGAAGGACTAGGAACGGGCGAG. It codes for CASSLEGLGTGE. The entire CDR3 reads CASSLEGLGTGEQYF.

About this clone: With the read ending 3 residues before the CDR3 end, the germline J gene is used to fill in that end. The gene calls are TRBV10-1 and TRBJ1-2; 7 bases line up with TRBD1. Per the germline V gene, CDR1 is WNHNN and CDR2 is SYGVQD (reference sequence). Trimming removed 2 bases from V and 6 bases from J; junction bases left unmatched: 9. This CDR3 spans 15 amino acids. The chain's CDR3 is CASSEDRQGLDGYTF. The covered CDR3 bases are TGCGCCAGCAGTGAGGACCGACAGGGTTTGGATGGC.

CDR3 DNA, as far as it was read: TGTGCCAGCAGTTACTTCGGCCTAGGCGAG. Translation gives CASSYFGLGE. The full CDR3 reads CASSYFGLGEQYF. This chain links TRBV6-2 or TRBV6-3 with TRBJ2-7; D not resolved. From the germline J gene comes the end of the CDR3, since the read stops 3 residues before it. Germline V CDR1 and CDR2: MNHEY, SVGEGT. The length of the CDR3 is 13 residues. V was clipped by 1 base and J by 6 bases, with 10 bases between them.

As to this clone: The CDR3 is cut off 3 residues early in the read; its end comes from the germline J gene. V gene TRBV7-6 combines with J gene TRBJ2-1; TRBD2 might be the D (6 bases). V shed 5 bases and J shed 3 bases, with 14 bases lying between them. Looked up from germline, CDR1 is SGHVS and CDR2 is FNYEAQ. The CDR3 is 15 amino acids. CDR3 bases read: TGTGCCAGCAGCCCCAACGCGGGGCTCTACAATGAG. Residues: CASSPNAGLYNE. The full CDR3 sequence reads CASSPNAGLYNEQFF.

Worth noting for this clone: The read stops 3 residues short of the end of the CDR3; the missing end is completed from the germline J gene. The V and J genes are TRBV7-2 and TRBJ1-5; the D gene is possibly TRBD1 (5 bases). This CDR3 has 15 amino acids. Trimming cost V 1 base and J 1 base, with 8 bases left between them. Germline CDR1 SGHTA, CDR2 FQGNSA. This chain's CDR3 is CASSLGGGSNQPQHF. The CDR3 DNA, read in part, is TGTGCCAGCAGCTTAGGGGGGGGGAGCAATCAGCCC.

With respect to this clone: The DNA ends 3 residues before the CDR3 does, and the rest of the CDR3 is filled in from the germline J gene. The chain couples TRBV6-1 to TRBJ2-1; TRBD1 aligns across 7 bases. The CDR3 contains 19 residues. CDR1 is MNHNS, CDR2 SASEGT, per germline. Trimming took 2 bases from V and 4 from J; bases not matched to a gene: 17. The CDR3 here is CASSEWGQSYTRGYNEQFF. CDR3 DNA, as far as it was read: TGTGCCAGCAGTGAATGGGGACAGTCTTATACGAGGGGGTACAATGAG.

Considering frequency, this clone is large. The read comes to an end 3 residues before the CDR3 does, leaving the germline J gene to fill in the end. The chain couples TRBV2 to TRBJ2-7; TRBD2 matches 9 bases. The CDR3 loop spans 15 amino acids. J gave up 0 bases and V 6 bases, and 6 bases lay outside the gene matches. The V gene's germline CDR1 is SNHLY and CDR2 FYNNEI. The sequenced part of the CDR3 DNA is TGTGCCAGCAGGGGACTAGCACCCCTCTCCTACGAG. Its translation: CASRGLAPLSYE. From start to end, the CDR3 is CASRGLAPLSYEQYF.

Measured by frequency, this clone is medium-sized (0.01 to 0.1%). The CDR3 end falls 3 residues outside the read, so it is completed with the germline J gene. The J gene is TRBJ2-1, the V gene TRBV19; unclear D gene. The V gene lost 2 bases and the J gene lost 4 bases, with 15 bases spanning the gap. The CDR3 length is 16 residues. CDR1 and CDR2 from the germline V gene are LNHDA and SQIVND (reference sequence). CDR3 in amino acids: CASSISRGGLYNEQFF. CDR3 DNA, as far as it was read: TGTGCCAGTAGTATATCAAGAGGTGGCCTTTACAATGAG.

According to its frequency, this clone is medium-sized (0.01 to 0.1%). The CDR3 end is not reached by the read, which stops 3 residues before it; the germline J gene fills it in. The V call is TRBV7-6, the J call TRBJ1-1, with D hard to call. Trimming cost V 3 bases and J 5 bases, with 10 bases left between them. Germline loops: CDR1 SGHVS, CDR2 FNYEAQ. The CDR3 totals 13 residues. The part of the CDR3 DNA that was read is TGTGCCAGCAGCTTCGGTCGGGGAACTGAA. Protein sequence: CASSFGRGTE. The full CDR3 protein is CASSFGRGTEAFF.

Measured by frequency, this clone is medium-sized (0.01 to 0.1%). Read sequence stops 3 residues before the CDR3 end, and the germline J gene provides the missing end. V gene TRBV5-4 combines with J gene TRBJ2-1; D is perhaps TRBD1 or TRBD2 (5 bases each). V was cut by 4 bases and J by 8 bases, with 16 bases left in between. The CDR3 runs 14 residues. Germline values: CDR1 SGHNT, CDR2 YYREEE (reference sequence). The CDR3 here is CASSADEGQYEQFF. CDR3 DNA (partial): TGTGCCAGCAGCGCGGACGAGGGGCAGTATGAG. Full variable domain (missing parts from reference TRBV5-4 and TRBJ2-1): ETGVTQSPTHLIKTRGQQVTLRCSSQSGHNTVSWYQQALGQGPQFIFQYYREEENGRGNFPPRFSGLQFPNYSSELNVNALELDDSALYLCASSADEGQYEQFFGPGTRLTVL.

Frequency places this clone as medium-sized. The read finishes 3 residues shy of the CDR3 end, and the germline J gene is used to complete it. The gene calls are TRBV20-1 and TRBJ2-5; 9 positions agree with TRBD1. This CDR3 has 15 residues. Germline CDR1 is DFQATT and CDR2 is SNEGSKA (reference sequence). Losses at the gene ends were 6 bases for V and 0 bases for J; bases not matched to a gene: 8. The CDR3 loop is CSADPGQGYQETQYF. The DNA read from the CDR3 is TGCAGTGCAGACCCGGGACAGGGATACCAAGAGACC.